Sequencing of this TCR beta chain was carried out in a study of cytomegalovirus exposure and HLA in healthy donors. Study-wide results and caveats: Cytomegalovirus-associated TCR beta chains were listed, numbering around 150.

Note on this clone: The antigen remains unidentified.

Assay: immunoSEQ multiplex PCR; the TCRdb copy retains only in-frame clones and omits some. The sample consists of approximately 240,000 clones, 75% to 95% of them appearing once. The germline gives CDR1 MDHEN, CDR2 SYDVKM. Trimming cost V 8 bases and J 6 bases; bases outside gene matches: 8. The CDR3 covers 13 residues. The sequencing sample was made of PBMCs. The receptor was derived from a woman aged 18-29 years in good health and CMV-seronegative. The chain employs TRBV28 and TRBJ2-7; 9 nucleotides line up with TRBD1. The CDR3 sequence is CASRRDRATEQYF. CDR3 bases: TGTGCCAGCCGCCGGGACAGGGCCACCGAGCAGTACTTC.